The 26 T cell receptor beta chains presented below share a single source sample, sequenced in a study of blood T cell repertoires in COVID-19. Profiled with immunoSEQ multiplex PCR; TCRdb holds only in-frame clones, not every one. The sample carries over 200,000 clones, roughly 76% recorded once. Sequencing was carried out using peripheral blood. The receptors were gathered from a human donor in a cohort sampled during active COVID-19.

The rearrangement uses TRBV15 and TRBJ2-7; D not resolved. This CDR3 comprises 12 residues. Germline CDR1 LNHNV, CDR2 YYDKDF (reference sequence). Trimming pared 3 bases from V and 7 bases from J, leaving 10 bases between. Here the CDR3 DNA reads TGTGCCACCAGCAGGAGACACTCTGAGCAGTACTTC. This encodes CATSRRHSEQYF.

The V and J genes are TRBV5-5 and TRBJ1-1; no definite D call. CDR3 length: 13 amino acids. Looked up from germline, CDR1 is SGHKS and CDR2 is YYEKEE (reference sequence). Trimming stripped 0 bases from V and 1 base from J, with 4 bases between. This CDR3 reads CASSLDTNTEAFF. The CDR3 DNA reads TGTGCCAGCAGCTTGGACACGAACACTGAAGCTTTCTTT.

V gene TRBV21-1 combines with J gene TRBJ1-1. TRBV21-1 is assigned pseudogene status. The CDR3 covers 14 residues. The DNA of the CDR3 is TGTGCCAGCAGTTTTTGTAGCGGAAACACTGAAGCTTTCTTT. This encodes CASSFCSGNTEAFF.

This clone appeared a few times. The J gene is TRBJ1-2, the V gene TRBV5-5, with 8 nucleotides matching TRBD1. Germline CDR1 reads SGHKS; CDR2 reads YYEKEE (reference sequence). V shed 4 bases, J shed 8 bases, and the junction held 16 bases outside the gene matches. This CDR3 has 16 residues. The CDR3 DNA follows: TGTGCCAGCAGCGATGGGACAGGTTACCTCCTATGGGGCTACACCTTC. Translated: CASSDGTGYLLWGYTF.

The gene calls are TRBV2 and TRBJ1-2; D may be TRBD1 (5 bases). The CDR3 loop spans 12 amino acids. Germline values: CDR1 SNHLY, CDR2 FYNNEI. V was shortened by 5 bases and J by 8 bases, with 12 bases between the two germline ends. The CDR3 here is CASSPQGSGYTF. The CDR3 DNA reads TGTGCCAGCAGTCCCCAGGGATCCGGCTACACCTTC.

V is TRBV19 and J is TRBJ1-2; D unresolved. The V gene's germline CDR1 is LNHDA and CDR2 SQIVND (reference sequence). There are 15 residues in the CDR3. V lost 1 base, J lost 4 bases, and 13 bases lay in between. The CDR3 nucleotides read TGTGCCAGTAGTATAGTCATAAGCGGGATCTATGGCTACACCTTC. Translation: CASSIVISGIYGYTF. Together with reference TRBV19 and TRBJ1-2, the CDR3 gives the full variable domain: DGGITQSPKYLFRKEGQNVTLSCEQNLNHDAMYWYRQDPGQGLRLIYYSQIVNDFQKGDIAEGYSVSREKKESFPLTVTSAQKNPTAFYLCASSIVISGIYGYTFGSGTRLTVV.

The genes are TRBV3-1 (or the pseudogene TRBV3-2) and TRBJ2-1, with 9 bases identical to TRBD1. The germline V gene has CDR1 LGHDT and CDR2 YNNKEL (reference sequence). This CDR3 is 16 amino acids long. V gave up 4 bases and J gave up 7 bases; unmatched junction bases: 11. The CDR3 bases are TGTGCCAGCAGCCCACGGCCCCCGGACAGGGGAAATGAGCAGTTCTTC. This codes for CASSPRPPDRGNEQFF.

The chain recombines TRBV28 with TRBJ1-3; D not certain. The CDR3 is 12 residues long. Trimming removed 6 bases at V and 4 bases at J, with 7 bases between. The germline V gene has CDR1 MDHEN and CDR2 SYDVKM. The CDR3 here is CASRISGNTIYF. CDR3 sequence (DNA): TGTGCCAGCAGAATTTCAGGAAACACCATATATTTT.

This clone was counted a single time. The genes are TRBV28 and TRBJ2-1, with 13 nucleotides matching TRBD2. V lost 5 bases, J lost 0 bases, and 10 bases stayed unmatched. CDR3 length: 19 residues. Germline V gene sequence: CDR1 MDHEN, CDR2 SYDVKM. The CDR3 sequence: CASSAPGLAGPDSYNEQFF. Here the CDR3 DNA reads TGTGCCAGCAGTGCACCGGGACTAGCGGGACCCGACTCCTACAATGAGCAGTTCTTC. Full variable domain (missing parts from reference TRBV28 and TRBJ2-1): DVKVTQSSRYLVKRTGEKVFLECVQDMDHENMFWYRQDPGLGLRLIYFSYDVKMKEKGDIPEGYSVSREKKERFSLILESASTNQTSMYLCASSAPGLAGPDSYNEQFFGPGTRLTVL.

V gene TRBV27 combines with J gene TRBJ2-7, with 12 bases fitting TRBD1. CDR3 size: 15 residues. V trimming: 5 bases; J trimming: 5 bases; junction bases outside the gene matches: 7. CDR1 is MNHEY and CDR2 is SMNVEV in the germline V gene (reference sequence). CDR3 amino acids: CASSPLGQGADEQYF. In nucleotides, the CDR3 is TGTGCCAGCAGTCCCCTGGGACAGGGGGCGGACGAGCAGTACTTC.

V and J are TRBV27 and TRBJ2-3, with TRBD2 identical over 8 bases. CDR1 is MNHEY and CDR2 is SMNVEV in the germline V gene (reference sequence). V shed 6 bases, J shed 4 bases, and the junction held 6 bases outside the gene matches. CDR3 length: 14 residues. The CDR3 sequence is CASRPLAEPDTQYF. DNA for the CDR3: TGTGCCAGCAGACCACTAGCGGAACCAGATACGCAGTATTTT.

The V and J genes are TRBV6-5 and TRBJ2-7; D is undetermined. This CDR3 region has 13 residues. V lost 4 bases to trimming and J lost 3 bases, with 10 bases between them. Germline CDR1 MNHEY, CDR2 SVGAGI. CDR3 sequence reads: CASSSSDHYEQYF. The CDR3, as DNA: TGTGCCAGCAGTTCAAGCGATCACTACGAGCAGTACTTC.

The chain couples TRBV4-3 to TRBJ2-3, with 9 bases lining up with TRBD1. The CDR3 runs to 18 residues. The junction had 9 bases not matched to a gene; V was cut back by 0 bases and J by 2 bases. Germline V gene sequence: CDR1 LGHNA, CDR2 YSLEER. The DNA of the CDR3 is TGCGCCAGCAGCCAAGATGAGAGGGGACAGGGTTACACAGATACGCAGTATTTT. Translated, it gives CASSQDERGQGYTDTQYF.

The chain has TRBV6-5 and TRBJ2-5; TRBD2 might be the D (5 bases). The CDR3 has 13 residues. From germline, CDR1 is MNHEY and CDR2 SVGAGI. V gave up 3 bases and J gave up 1 base, with 6 bases separating them. The DNA of the CDR3 is TGTGCCAGCAGTTATGGACTCCAAGAGACCCAGTACTTC. It encodes CASSYGLQETQYF.

The CDR3 loop is CAAGGSNEQFF. The CDR3 coding sequence is TGTGCTGCGGGAGGTAGCAATGAGCAGTTCTTC. The chain carries TRBV11-2 and TRBJ2-1, with 8 bases matching TRBD2. CDR3 length: 11 amino acids. Germline V CDR1 and CDR2: SGHAT, FQNNGV.

V gene TRBV19 combines with J gene TRBJ2-3, with a weak D call TRBD2 (6 bases). V was shortened by 3 bases and J by 6 bases, with 16 bases between the two germline ends. Germline V lookup: CDR1 LNHDA, CDR2 SQIVND (reference sequence). The CDR3 consists of 15 residues. The CDR3 loop is CASSIPARLGDTQYF. CDR3 sequence (DNA): TGTGCCAGTAGTATCCCCGCCAGACTAGGGGATACGCAGTATTTT.

The chain couples TRBV6-5 to TRBJ2-1; D may be TRBD1 (6 bases). The CDR3 sequence is 12 residues long. Trimming removed 5 bases from V and 8 bases from J, with 10 bases in between. Germline V gene data show CDR1 as MNHEY and CDR2 as SVGAGI. CDR3 DNA: TGTGCCAGCAGTAACAGGGACCATGAGCAGTTCTTC. Its protein product is CASSNRDHEQFF.

The J gene is TRBJ1-3, the V gene TRBV19, with D tentatively TRBD1 (6 bases). CDR1 is LNHDA, CDR2 SQIVND, per germline (reference sequence). The CDR3 is 14 amino acids. Deletions cut 6 bases from V and 0 bases from J, with 9 bases between. CDR3 amino acids: CASRRQDSGNTIYF. In nucleotides, the CDR3 is TGTGCCAGTAGGCGACAGGACTCTGGAAACACCATATATTTT.

The chain carries TRBV9 and TRBJ2-7, with 13 bases that match TRBD2. V dropped 0 bases and J dropped 6; count of bases not matched to a gene: 6. CDR3 size: 16 residues. Germline CDR1 is SGDLS and CDR2 is YYNGEE. As DNA, the CDR3 is TGTGCCAGCAGCGTAGGTGCGGGACTAGCGGGAACCGAGCAGTACTTC. This encodes CASSVGAGLAGTEQYF.

Here the CDR3 DNA reads TGTGCCAGCAGTGAACAGGGTCCCTTTGTCTACAATGAGCAGTTCTTC. Translating it yields CASSEQGPFVYNEQFF. The chain combines TRBV2 with TRBJ2-1; TRBD1 might be the D (5 bases). Trimming removed 2 bases from V and 3 bases from J, with 14 bases in between. The CDR3 has 16 residues. Germline lookup yields CDR1 SNHLY and CDR2 FYNNEI.

This clone was recorded only once. The CDR3 region is CASSSGLAGGSYEQYF. CDR3 in DNA: TGTGCCAGCTCATCAGGACTAGCGGGAGGTTCCTACGAGCAGTACTTC. The V gene is TRBV18, the J gene TRBJ2-7; TRBD2 matches 14 bases. CDR1 KGHSH and CDR2 LQKENI come from the germline V gene. The CDR3 sequence is 16 residues long. V shed 5 bases and J 1 base; nucleotides not matched to a gene: 4.

The table lists this clone with a count of one. This chain links TRBV7-9 with TRBJ2-1, with 12 nucleotides matching TRBD2. The junction had 1 base not matched to a gene; V was cut back by 5 bases and J by 5 bases. There are 14 residues in the CDR3. CDR1 is SEHNR, CDR2 FQNEAQ, per germline (reference sequence). The CDR3 sequence: CASSRLAGDNEQFF. In nucleotides, the CDR3 is TGTGCCAGCAGCCGACTAGCGGGGGACAATGAGCAGTTCTTC.

The rearrangement links TRBV4-3 to TRBJ1-5; D is uncertain. V was trimmed by 0 bases and J by 7 bases, leaving 10 bases between them. Germline lookup yields CDR1 LGHNA and CDR2 YSLEER. The CDR3 sequence is 14 residues long. CDR3 amino acids: CASSQDWAGQPQHF. The CDR3 DNA reads as TGCGCCAGCAGCCAAGATTGGGCGGGGCAGCCCCAGCATTTT.

This chain joins TRBV19 and TRBJ2-1, with 8 bases lining up with TRBD2. Germline trimming cut 2 bases from V and 0 bases from J; bases unmatched to any gene: 6. Per the germline V gene, CDR1 is LNHDA and CDR2 is SQIVND (reference sequence). This CDR3 is built from 17 residues. CDR3 sequence (DNA): TGTGCCAGTAGTATATTCATGGCGGGAGGCTCCTACAATGAGCAGTTCTTC. Translation: CASSIFMAGGSYNEQFF.

The rearrangement uses TRBV7-9 and TRBJ1-3; D is unclear. The CDR3 runs to 16 residues. CDR1 SEHNR and CDR2 FQNEAQ come from the germline V gene (reference sequence). The V gene lost 1 base and the J gene lost 0 bases, with 10 bases spanning the gap. The CDR3 region has the DNA TGTGCCAGCAGCTTAGGACCCGGGAGCTCTGGAAACACCATATATTTT. This encodes CASSLGPGSSGNTIYF.

The rearrangement links TRBV27 to TRBJ2-3, with TRBD2 as a possible D gene (6 bases). Trimming shortened V by 5 bases and J by 0 bases, and 15 bases separated the two germline ends. Germline assignment: CDR1 MNHEY and CDR2 SMNVEV (reference sequence). This CDR3 spans 16 amino acids. The CDR3 DNA sequence: TGTGCCAGCAGTCCCGGACTATCCACTAGCACAGATACGCAGTATTTT. It yields the protein CASSPGLSTSTDTQYF.